What follows are 4 T cell receptor beta chains derived from one specimen sequenced in a study of cytomegalovirus exposure and HLA in healthy donors. This table comes from immunoSEQ multiplex PCR, and its TCRdb copy is limited to in-frame clones, with some not included. The sample consists of over 250,000 clones, approximately 86% of them appearing once. Sequenced input: PBMCs. The receptor source for this set is a woman between 18 and 29 years old in good health and CMV-seronegative.

There are a few counts of this clone. The rearrangement uses TRBV30 and TRBJ1-2; D unclear. CDR3 size: 13 residues. The ends were cut back, 3 bases at V and 6 bases at J, with 14 bases in the middle. The V gene's germline CDR1 is GTSNPN and CDR2 SVGIG (reference sequence). The CDR3 spells CAWSASLGDGYTF. CDR3 DNA: TGTGCCTGGAGCGCGAGCCTCGGGGATGGCTACACCTTC. The full variable domain, completed using reference TRBV30 and TRBJ1-2, is SQTIHQWPATLVQPVGSPLSLECTVEGTSNPNLYWYRQAAGRGLQLLFYSVGIGQISSEVPQNLSASRPQDRQFILSSKKLLLSDSGFYLCAWSASLGDGYTFGSGTRLTVV.

V gene TRBV2 combines with J gene TRBJ1-4; no reliable D call. The CDR3 contains 15 residues. Trimming shortened V by 3 bases and J by 8 bases, and 16 bases separated the two germline ends. The germline V gene has CDR1 SNHLY and CDR2 FYNNEI. The CDR3 sequence is CASSDWGGGGEKLFF. In nucleotides, the CDR3 is TGTGCCAGCAGTGATTGGGGAGGAGGAGGGGAAAAACTGTTTTTT.

The chain uses TRBV4-3 and TRBJ2-7, with TRBD1 matching 7 bases. The V and J ends lost 1 base and 4 bases, in that order; junction bases with no gene match: 4. The CDR3 has 14 amino acids. Per germline, CDR1 LGHNA and CDR2 YSLEER. DNA of the CDR3: TGCGCCAGCAGCCAAGGAGGGGGCCGATACGAGCAGTACTTC. This encodes CASSQGGGRYEQYF.

This clone has a single count. The gene calls are TRBV30 and TRBJ2-7; D is unclear. The CDR3 consists of 13 residues. CDR1 is GTSNPN and CDR2 is SVGIG in the germline V gene (reference sequence). V lost 4 bases to trimming and J lost 0 bases, with 10 bases between them. The CDR3 spells CAWKMTPSYEQYF. CDR3 nucleotides: TGTGCCTGGAAAATGACACCCTCCTACGAGCAGTACTTC.